The 9 T cell receptor beta chains reported below all come from one sample, sequenced in a study of blood T cell repertoires in COVID-19. Generated by immunoSEQ multiplex PCR, the TCRdb table keeps only in-frame clones and is missing some. This table holds some 150,000 clones, approximately 88% found once. Sequencing input: peripheral blood. All receptors come from a human donor in a cohort sampled during active COVID-19.

This clone appeared a few times. J is TRBJ1-3 and V is TRBV28; the D is unclear. Trimming left V 6 bases short and J 0 bases short, with 9 bases between. CDR3 length equals 14 residues. Looked up from germline, CDR1 is MDHEN and CDR2 is SYDVKM. The CDR3 DNA is TGTGCCAGCAGGTCTACGGGCTCTGGAAACACCATATATTTT. Its protein is CASRSTGSGNTIYF.

The chain carries TRBV1 and TRBJ2-7; TRBD2, as called in the table, went unchecked against the DNA. TRBV1 is annotated as a pseudogene. The CDR3 has 19 amino acids. CDR3 DNA sequence: TGCACCAGCAGCGCAAGGAATCAAGGACTAGCGGGAGCCCCCCACGAGCAGTACGTC. It codes for CTSSARNQGLAGAPHEQYV.

The chain recombines TRBV5-4 with TRBJ2-7, with 7 positions matching TRBD2. The CDR3 length is 16 residues. Per the germline V gene, CDR1 is SGHNT and CDR2 is YYREEE (reference sequence). V lost 3 bases and J lost 4; bases outside the gene matches: 13. The CDR3 nucleotides read TGTGCCAGCAGCTCGCTAGATGGGGACTACCCATACGAGCAGTACGTC. This encodes CASSSLDGDYPYEQYV.

This clone has only a few counts. The chain uses TRBV20-1 and TRBJ2-3; 7 bases are a match to TRBD2. The V and J ends lost 3 bases and 1 base, in that order; junction bases with no gene match: 7. The germline V gene encodes CDR1 DFQATT and CDR2 SNEGSKA (reference sequence). The CDR3 sequence is 15 residues long. CDR3 in amino acids: CSASGGGTGTDTQYF. Written as DNA, the CDR3 is TGCAGTGCTAGTGGGGGGGGTACGGGCACAGATACGCAGTATTTT.

The chain carries TRBV11-2 and TRBJ1-1; TRBD1 matches at 9 bases. CDR3 length: 14 amino acids. CDR1 and CDR2 (germline): SGHAT, FQNNGV. With V trimmed by 8 bases and J by 2 bases, 6 bases remained unmatched. The CDR3 DNA reads TGTGCCAGCGGAATGGGACAGGGTAACACTGAAGCTTTCTTT. Translating it yields CASGMGQGNTEAFF.

V is TRBV3-1 (or the pseudogene TRBV3-2) and J is TRBJ2-7; no clear D gene. CDR1 and CDR2 (germline): LGHDT, YNNKEL (reference sequence). Trimming pared 3 bases from V and 0 bases from J, leaving 3 bases between. The CDR3 runs 12 residues. Here the CDR3 reads CASSHLSYEQYF. The DNA of the CDR3 is TGTGCCAGCAGCCACCTCTCCTACGAGCAGTACTTC.

CDR3 sequence (DNA): TGTGCCAGCAGACCAGGTCCCCTACAGGGGAACACTGAAGCTTTCTTT. Protein product: CASRPGPLQGNTEAFF. The chain joins TRBV5-4 to TRBJ1-1, with D possibly being TRBD1 (6 bases). This CDR3 contains 16 residues. V lost 5 bases and J lost 1, with 18 bases in between. Germline CDR1 reads SGHNT; CDR2 reads YYREEE (reference sequence).

The J gene is TRBJ1-1, the V gene TRBV3-1 (or the pseudogene TRBV3-2); 9 bases match TRBD1. CDR3 length: 13 residues. V trimming: 4 bases; J trimming: 6 bases; junction bases outside the gene matches: 3. Looked up from germline, CDR1 is LGHDT and CDR2 is YNNKEL (reference sequence). The DNA of the CDR3 is TGTGCCAGCAGCCTAGGGACAGGGCCTGAAGCTTTCTTT. Its translation: CASSLGTGPEAFF.

The chain couples TRBV7-9 to TRBJ1-2; 8 positions match TRBD1. Looked up from germline, CDR1 is SEHNR and CDR2 is FQNEAQ (reference sequence). The CDR3 is made up of 14 amino acids. The junction had 4 bases not matched to a gene; V was cut back by 3 bases and J by 4 bases. This chain's CDR3 is CASSFSGGAYGYTF. CDR3 DNA: TGTGCCAGCAGCTTCTCAGGGGGCGCCTATGGCTACACCTTC. The whole variable domain, remainder taken from reference TRBV7-9 and TRBJ1-2, is DTGVSQNPRHKITKRGQNVTFRCDPISEHNRLYWYRQTLGQGPEFLTYFQNEAQLEKSRLLSDRFSAERPKGSFSTLEIQRTEQGDSAMYLCASSFSGGAYGYTFGSGTRLTVV.